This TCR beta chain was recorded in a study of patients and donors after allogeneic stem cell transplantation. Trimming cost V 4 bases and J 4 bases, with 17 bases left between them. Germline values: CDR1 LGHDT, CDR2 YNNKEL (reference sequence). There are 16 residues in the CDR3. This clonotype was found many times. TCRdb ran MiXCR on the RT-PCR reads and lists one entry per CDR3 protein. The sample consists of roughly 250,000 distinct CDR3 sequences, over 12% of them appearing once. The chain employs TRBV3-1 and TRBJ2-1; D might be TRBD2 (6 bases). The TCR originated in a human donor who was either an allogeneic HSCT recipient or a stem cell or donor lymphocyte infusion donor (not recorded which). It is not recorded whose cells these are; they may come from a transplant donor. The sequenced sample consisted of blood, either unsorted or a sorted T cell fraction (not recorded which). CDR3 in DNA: TGTGCCAGCAGCCTGAAATTGGGGAGGTCTTACAATGAGCAGTTCTTC. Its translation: CASSLKLGRSYNEQFF.